The entry that follows covers one T cell receptor beta chain sequence. These data originate in a study of shared clonotypes between healthy human individuals. Per sorted-subset replicate PCR, input was roughly 220 ng DNA, representing tens of thousands of T cell genomes. Here immunoSEQ multiplex PCR was the method, and the copy in TCRdb shows in-frame clones only, minus some. This sample has approximately 1,500,000 clones, with roughly 96% found just once. With V trimmed by 7 bases and J by 0 bases, 1 base remained unmatched. The CDR3 has 13 residues. The germline gives CDR1 SEHNR, CDR2 FQNEAQ (reference sequence).

The chain employs TRBV7-9 and TRBJ1-1, with 8 bases lining up with TRBD1. The specimen was naive CD4+ T cells sorted from blood. Subset here: CD45RA+ positively selected. This clonotype was obtained from a man aged 25 to 40 in good health. CDR3 in amino acids: CASNRGMNTEAFF. DNA of the CDR3: TGTGCCAGCAACAGGGGGATGAACACTGAAGCTTTCTTT.